Shown below are 31 T cell receptor beta chains from a single sample sequenced in a study of cytomegalovirus exposure and HLA in healthy donors. PCR employed 60 Vbeta and 13 Jbeta primers. Assay used: immunoSEQ multiplex PCR; TCRdb lists only in-frame clones, some missing. Of about 180,000 clones listed, less than 90% are singletons. Material for sequencing was PBMCs. Receptors originate from a girl under 18 in good health and CMV-seropositive.

Points on this clone: Other DNA sequences from this sample encode an identical CDR3 as well. The rearrangement links TRBV5-1 to TRBJ2-1, with 7 bases aligning to TRBD2. Germline trimming cut 2 bases from V and 4 bases from J; bases unmatched to any gene: 3. This CDR3 comprises 14 residues. Germline V gene lookup returns CDR1 SGHRS and CDR2 YFSETQ. CDR3 DNA: TGCGCCAGCAGCTTAGAGCGGGGATACAATGAGCAGTTCTTC. Protein: CASSLERGYNEQFF.

The chain links TRBV19 to TRBJ1-1; no reliable D call. Germline V gene data show CDR1 as LNHDA and CDR2 as SQIVND (reference sequence). The V gene lost 5 bases and the J gene lost 6 bases, with 13 bases spanning the gap. The CDR3 has 13 amino acids. The DNA for the CDR3 is TGTGCCAGTAGTTCGACGAGCGGGGCTGAAGCTTTCTTT. Translated, it gives CASSSTSGAEAFF. The complete variable domain, with remaining parts taken from reference TRBV19 and TRBJ1-1, reads DGGITQSPKYLFRKEGQNVTLSCEQNLNHDAMYWYRQDPGQGLRLIYYSQIVNDFQKGDIAEGYSVSREKKESFPLTVTSAQKNPTAFYLCASSSTSGAEAFFGQGTRLTVV.

This clone has a handful of counts. The chain joins TRBV30 to TRBJ1-3; TRBD1 agrees at 8 bases. The CDR3 is made up of 16 amino acids. Germline assignment: CDR1 GTSNPN and CDR2 SVGIG (reference sequence). J gave up 0 bases and V 0 bases, and 4 bases lay outside the gene matches. CDR3 loop: CAWSVRDRLSGNTIYF. The CDR3 region has the DNA TGTGCCTGGAGTGTACGGGACAGGCTCTCTGGAAACACCATATATTTT.

The chain recombines TRBV7-2 with TRBJ2-5, with D perhaps matching TRBD1 (5 bases). Per germline, CDR1 SGHTA and CDR2 FQGNSA. Trimming removed 6 bases from V and 0 bases from J, with 11 bases in between. The CDR3 covers 14 residues. CDR3 nucleotides: TGTGCCAGCAGACGACAGCCCAACCAAGAGACCCAGTACTTC. Translating it yields CASRRQPNQETQYF.

V usage is TRBV10-3 and J usage is TRBJ2-5; TRBD1 aligns across 8 bases. The V and J ends lost 6 bases and 5 bases, in that order; junction bases with no gene match: 5. Germline loops: CDR1 ENHRY, CDR2 SYGVKD. This CDR3 spans 13 amino acids. The CDR3 loop reads CAISRDRWETQYF. For the CDR3, the DNA is TGTGCCATCAGCCGGGACAGGTGGGAGACCCAGTACTTC.

A few counts support this clone. V and J are TRBV6-1 and TRBJ2-5, with D perhaps matching TRBD2 (6 bases). The J call may be in error: the DNA end matches TRBJ2-7 better. The CDR3 extends over 13 amino acids. CDR1 is MNHNS and CDR2 is SASEGT in the germline V gene. The CDR3: CASNGGYSYEQYF. CDR3 nucleotides: TGTGCCAGTAATGGGGGGTACTCCTACGAGCAGTACTTC.

This clone was seen only once. This sequence joins TRBV6-1 and TRBJ2-1, with 10 bases lining up with TRBD2. Germline V gene data show CDR1 as MNHNS and CDR2 as SASEGT. The CDR3 is 15 residues long. V lost 4 bases, J lost 9 bases, and 9 bases stayed unmatched. CDR3 DNA sequence: TGTGCCAGCAGTGGACGAGCGGGAGGGGAAGTTGAGCAGTTCTTC. This gives the protein CASSGRAGGEVEQFF.

The chain is built from TRBV5-5 and TRBJ2-3; 7 nucleotides match TRBD2. With 5 bases clipped from V and 3 bases from J, the junction kept 3 bases outside the gene matches. Per germline, CDR1 SGHKS and CDR2 YYEKEE (reference sequence). This CDR3 has 13 residues. The CDR3: CASRAGQTDTQYF. The CDR3 coding sequence is TGTGCCAGCAGAGCGGGGCAAACAGATACGCAGTATTTT.

The chain carries TRBV27 and TRBJ2-2, with 9 bases fitting TRBD1. V was clipped by 0 bases and J by 2 bases; unmatched bases: 1. The germline CDR1 and CDR2 sequences are MNHEY and SMNVEV (reference sequence). The CDR3 has 16 amino acids. CDR3 nucleotides: TGTGCCAGCAGTTTATCGGACAGGGGAAACACCGGGGAGCTGTTTTTT. It specifies CASSLSDRGNTGELFF.

V and J are TRBV7-2 and TRBJ2-7, with a tentative D call TRBD2 (6 bases). The CDR3 is made up of 14 amino acids. CDR1 and CDR2 (germline): SGHTA, FQGNSA. V was shortened by 3 bases and J by 3 bases, with 12 bases between the two germline ends. CDR3 bases: TGTGCCAGCAGCTTTGGGGGAGGTATCTACGAGCAGTACTTC. Its protein product is CASSFGGGIYEQYF.

J is TRBJ2-3 and V is TRBV19; 9 bases align to TRBD2. Germline V gene data show CDR1 as LNHDA and CDR2 as SQIVND (reference sequence). CDR3 length equals 16 residues. V was pared by 7 bases and J by 6 bases, with 14 bases of the junction left unmatched. This CDR3 reads CASTTLDSGRSDTQYF. The CDR3 DNA reads TGTGCCAGTACCACCCTCGATAGCGGGAGATCTGATACGCAGTATTTT.

J is TRBJ2-1 and V is TRBV29-1; 8 nucleotides match TRBD2. The CDR3 contains 17 residues. With V trimmed by 5 bases and J by 5 bases, 17 bases remained unmatched. CDR1 is SQVTM, CDR2 ANQGSEA, per germline. DNA for the CDR3: TGCAGCGTTACCATGGCCCAAAGACTAGCGAGGCACAATGAGCAGTTCTTC. This encodes CSVTMAQRLARHNEQFF.

This rearrangement joins TRBV5-1 to TRBJ2-1; 9 positions agree with TRBD1. The germline V gene encodes CDR1 SGHRS and CDR2 YFSETQ. The CDR3 length is 15 residues. After removal of 5 bases from V and 5 bases from J, the junction contained 8 bases not matched to a gene. The DNA for the CDR3 is TGCGCCAGCAGGCAAACAGGGGGCCCCCACAATGAGCAGTTCTTC. It is translated as CASRQTGGPHNEQFF.

V and J are TRBV10-2 and TRBJ2-1; 8 bases fit TRBD1. Germline values: CDR1 WSHSY, CDR2 SAAADI. V trimming: 4 bases; J trimming: 3 bases; junction bases outside the gene matches: 2. The CDR3 has 14 residues. The CDR3 loop reads CASSGDRGYNEQFF. The CDR3 nucleotides are TGCGCCAGCAGTGGTGACAGGGGCTACAATGAGCAGTTCTTC.

The chain couples TRBV7-2 to TRBJ2-3, with TRBD2 matching over 14 bases. The V segment lost 4 bases and the J segment 3 bases; nucleotides outside the gene matches: 6. The CDR3 has 17 residues. Germline V CDR1 and CDR2: SGHTA, FQGNSA. CDR3 coding DNA: TGTGCCAGCAGCTCCCCCGGGACTAGCGGGAGAACAGATACGCAGTATTTT. Encoded protein: CASSSPGTSGRTDTQYF.

This chain joins TRBV30 and TRBJ2-1, with 9 positions matching TRBD2. The V and J ends lost 2 bases and 13 bases, in that order; junction bases with no gene match: 6. CDR1 is GTSNPN, CDR2 SVGIG, per germline (reference sequence). There are 12 residues in the CDR3. CDR3 sequence (DNA): TGTGCCTGGAGTCCTAGCGGGAAGGCCCAGTTCTTC. Translating gives CAWSPSGKAQFF. Looking up the rest from reference TRBV30 and TRBJ2-1 gives the full variable domain: SQTIHQWPATLVQPVGSPLSLECTVEGTSNPNLYWYRQAAGRGLQLLFYSVGIGQISSEVPQNLSASRPQDRQFILSSKKLLLSDSGFYLCAWSPSGKAQFFGPGTRLTVL.

This sequence joins TRBV5-5 and TRBJ1-5, with a possible D match to TRBD1 (6 bases). Germline CDR1 SGHKS, CDR2 YYEKEE (reference sequence). The length of the CDR3 is 13 residues. Trimming stripped 3 bases from V and 6 bases from J, with 10 bases between. The CDR3 region is CASSSGDGQPQHF. CDR3 DNA: TGTGCCAGCAGCTCAGGGGATGGTCAGCCCCAGCATTTT.

The chain couples TRBV5-4 to TRBJ2-7, with a tentative D call TRBD1 (5 bases). Germline CDR1 SGHNT, CDR2 YYREEE (reference sequence). V lost 1 base and J lost 0, with 8 bases in between. This CDR3 has 14 amino acids. The CDR3 DNA reads TGTGCCAGCAGCTTGTCCCAGGGCTCCTACGAGCAGTACTTC. Translation: CASSLSQGSYEQYF.

The chain carries TRBV5-6 and TRBJ1-5, with D possibly TRBD1 on 5 matching bases. V was clipped by 0 bases and J by 1 base, with 8 bases between them. This CDR3 has 15 residues. Germline V gene data show CDR1 as SGHDT and CDR2 as YYEEEE. The CDR3 DNA sequence: TGTGCCAGCAGCTTGGCGGGGGAGAGCAATCAGCCCCAGCATTTT. Its protein product is CASSLAGESNQPQHF.

The V and J genes are TRBV2 and TRBJ1-4; a weak D match, TRBD1 (6 bases). Germline V lookup: CDR1 SNHLY, CDR2 FYNNEI. V shed 3 bases and J shed 3 bases, with 17 bases lying between them. The CDR3 has 17 residues. For the CDR3, the DNA is TGTGCCAGCAGTGATCCGGTACGGGGGGGCTCTAATGAAAAACTGTTTTTT. Protein sequence: CASSDPVRGGSNEKLFF.

The chain couples TRBV9 to TRBJ2-1; 9 bases map to TRBD1. V lost 6 bases, J lost 1 base, and 8 bases stayed unmatched. Looked up from germline, CDR1 is SGDLS and CDR2 is YYNGEE. CDR3 length: 16 amino acids. The CDR3 coding sequence is TGTGCCAGCAACGGACAGGGGATTCAATCCTACAATGAGCAGTTCTTC. Translated, it gives CASNGQGIQSYNEQFF.

The V gene is TRBV6-6, the J gene TRBJ1-1; 8 positions match TRBD1. Germline lookup yields CDR1 MNHNY and CDR2 SVGAGI (reference sequence). The CDR3 has 13 amino acids. J was trimmed by 6 bases and V by 5 bases; bases with no gene match: 5. The CDR3 region is CASSRGTGPEAFF. CDR3 nucleotides: TGTGCCAGCAGTCGAGGGACAGGCCCTGAAGCTTTCTTT.

This chain's CDR3 is CASSLASSGKNTGELFF. The CDR3 DNA is TGCGCCAGCAGCTTGGCCTCTAGCGGGAAGAACACCGGGGAGCTGTTTTTT. The chain recombines TRBV5-1 with TRBJ2-2, with 9 bases identical to TRBD2. The CDR3 consists of 17 residues. V gave up 0 bases and J gave up 1 base; unmatched junction bases: 4. From germline, CDR1 is SGHRS and CDR2 YFSETQ.

The chain carries TRBV11-2 and TRBJ1-1; D remains ambiguous. CDR3 length: 13 amino acids. Trimming took 6 bases from V and 2 from J, leaving 10 bases between them. The germline V gene encodes CDR1 SGHAT and CDR2 FQNNGV. The CDR3 spells CASRLRRNTEAFF. CDR3 bases: TGTGCCAGCAGGCTTAGGAGAAACACTGAAGCTTTCTTT.

The chain is built from TRBV5-1 and TRBJ1-4, with 9 positions matching TRBD1. The V and J ends lost 7 bases and 1 base, in that order; junction bases with no gene match: 5. Germline assignment: CDR1 SGHRS and CDR2 YFSETQ. CDR3 length: 15 amino acids. CDR3 loop: CASQQGAGTNEKLFF. CDR3 coding DNA: TGCGCCAGCCAACAGGGGGCAGGAACTAATGAAAAACTGTTTTTT.

This chain links TRBV5-4 with TRBJ2-7, with a weak D call TRBD2 (5 bases). Germline CDR1 SGHNT, CDR2 YYREEE (reference sequence). V lost 0 bases and J 3 bases, leaving 7 bases between the germline ends. This CDR3 contains 13 residues. The CDR3 nucleotides read TGTGCCAGCAGCTTGGCTAGCAGCTACGAGCAGTACTTC. Its protein is CASSLASSYEQYF.

V gene TRBV15 combines with J gene TRBJ2-5; no clear D. Per germline, CDR1 LNHNV and CDR2 YYDKDF (reference sequence). Trimming removed 4 bases from V and 2 bases from J, with 14 bases in between. The length of the CDR3 is 15 residues. CDR3: CATSTKEARQETQYF. CDR3 nucleotide sequence: TGTGCCACCAGCACCAAAGAGGCTAGGCAAGAGACCCAGTACTTC.

This clone has only a few counts. The chain recombines TRBV4-1 with TRBJ1-2; D remains unclear. V lost 5 bases to trimming and J lost 4 bases, with 14 bases between them. Germline V gene sequence: CDR1 MGHRA, CDR2 YSYEKL. The CDR3 consists of 14 residues. CDR3: CASSASLGSYGYTF. The CDR3 DNA is TGCGCCAGCAGCGCAAGCTTGGGGAGCTATGGCTACACCTTC.

The chain couples TRBV10-3 to TRBJ2-7; a weak D match, TRBD1 (6 bases). The CDR3 loop spans 15 amino acids. With 5 bases removed from V and 3 bases from J, the gap between germline ends came to 17 bases. Germline V gene lookup returns CDR1 ENHRY and CDR2 SYGVKD. The CDR3 DNA is TGTGCCATCAGTACGAGCATCAGGGGCCGCTACGAGCAGTACTTC. Residues: CAISTSIRGRYEQYF.

The gene calls are TRBV30 and TRBJ2-7; a possible D gene is TRBD1 (6 bases). This CDR3 has 14 residues. The germline V and J ends were trimmed by 2 bases and 2 bases, with 13 bases remaining between them. CDR1 GTSNPN and CDR2 SVGIG come from the germline V gene (reference sequence). The CDR3 bases are TGTGCCTGGAGTACCGGACAGCCCACCTACGAGCAGTACTTC. Protein product: CAWSTGQPTYEQYF.

CDR3 residues: CASSFGQPSVETQYF. The DNA of the CDR3 is TGCGCCAGCAGCTTTGGTCAGCCGAGCGTGGAGACCCAGTACTTC. This chain connects TRBV5-1 to TRBJ2-5; D is ambiguous. There are 15 residues in the CDR3. The germline CDR1 and CDR2 sequences are SGHRS and YFSETQ. V was clipped by 2 bases and J by 5 bases, with 16 bases between them.